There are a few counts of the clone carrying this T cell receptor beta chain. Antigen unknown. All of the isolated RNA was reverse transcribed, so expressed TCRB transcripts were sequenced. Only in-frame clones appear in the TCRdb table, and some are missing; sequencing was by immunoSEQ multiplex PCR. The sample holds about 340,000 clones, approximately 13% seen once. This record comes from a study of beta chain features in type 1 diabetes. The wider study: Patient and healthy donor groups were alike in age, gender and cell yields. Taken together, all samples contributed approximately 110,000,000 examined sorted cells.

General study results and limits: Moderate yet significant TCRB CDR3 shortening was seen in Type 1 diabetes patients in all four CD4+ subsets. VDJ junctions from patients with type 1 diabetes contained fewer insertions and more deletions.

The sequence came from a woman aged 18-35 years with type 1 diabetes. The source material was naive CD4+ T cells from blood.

The DNA of the CDR3 is TGTGCCAGCAGCTTGGACAGGGGGACCTATACGCAGTATTTT. Its protein product is CASSLDRGTYTQYF. V and J are TRBV13 and TRBJ2-3; 10 bases are a match to TRBD1. Unmatched junction bases numbered 4, after V lost 3 bases and J lost 7 bases. The germline V gene has CDR1 PRHDT and CDR2 FYEKMQ (reference sequence). CDR3 length: 14 residues.